Below are 7 T cell receptor beta chains sequenced from a single sample in a study of Ad26.COV2.S vaccination and SARS-CoV-2 variants. Assay: immunoSEQ multiplex PCR; the TCRdb copy retains only in-frame clones and omits some. The sample lists hundreds of thousands of clones, roughly nine tenths occurring once. The sample's treatment: around 19 received Ad26.COV2.S at low or high dose, single or two shots; 5 received placebo; per-sample allocation not given. Samples analyzed were those drawn on day 63 after the first vaccine or placebo injection. Sequencing was performed on peripheral blood, taken in a trial of Ad26.COV2.S vaccine versus placebo. The receptors were sampled from a person between 18 and 65 years old who received the Ad26.COV2.S COVID-19 vaccine or a placebo.

The chain couples TRBV12-3 or TRBV12-4 to TRBJ1-5; no clear D gene. CDR3 length: 13 amino acids. Trimming pared 7 bases from V and 7 bases from J, leaving 14 bases between. The CDR3 region has the DNA TGTGCCAGCAATCTAGGTCCGGGCCAGCCCCAGCATTTT. It is translated as CASNLGPGQPQHF.

Of note for this clone: The sample holds other DNA sequences that translate to the same CDR3. This sequence joins TRBV27 and TRBJ1-1, with TRBD1 as a possible D gene (5 bases). In germline, CDR1 is MNHEY, CDR2 SMNVEV (reference sequence). The CDR3 extends over 14 amino acids. V was shortened by 6 bases and J by 0 bases, with 11 bases between the two germline ends. The CDR3, as DNA: TGTGCCAGCAGCCTGGGACCCCTGAACACTGAAGCTTTCTTT. Its translation: CASSLGPLNTEAFF.

The J gene is TRBJ1-3, the V gene TRBV15; 7 nucleotides agree with TRBD1. CDR1 LNHNV and CDR2 YYDKDF come from the germline V gene (reference sequence). The CDR3 runs to 13 residues. V lost 4 bases, J lost 7 bases, and 4 bases stayed unmatched. CDR3 bases: TGTGCCACCAGCATTTCCAGGGGGAACACCATATATTTT. Translation: CATSISRGNTIYF.

The chain links TRBV11-2 to TRBJ2-1; unclear D gene. Trimming left V 5 bases short and J 3 bases short, with 5 bases between. CDR1 is SGHAT and CDR2 is FQNNGV in the germline V gene. The CDR3 length is 12 residues. CDR3 sequence reads: CASSPDYNEQFF. The CDR3 nucleotides read TGTGCCAGCAGCCCGGACTACAATGAGCAGTTCTTC.

The V and J genes are TRBV7-9 and TRBJ2-3, with D unclear. Germline CDR1 and CDR2: SEHNR and FQNEAQ (reference sequence). The CDR3 contains 13 residues. Trimming cost V 7 bases and J 1 base, with 9 bases left between them. In DNA form, the CDR3 reads TGTGCCAGCACCAGGTATGGCACAGATACGCAGTATTTT. This sequence encodes CASTRYGTDTQYF.

The chain joins TRBV5-1 to TRBJ1-6; the D gene is possibly TRBD1 (6 bases). Trimming took off 2 bases at V and 10 bases at J, with 19 bases between the two ends. The CDR3 has 16 residues. Germline CDR1 and CDR2: SGHRS and YFSETQ. CDR3 in amino acids: CASSFEQGAGGSPLHF. CDR3 in DNA: TGCGCCAGCAGCTTCGAACAGGGAGCGGGCGGATCACCCCTCCACTTT.

The CDR3 reads CASSFLPRHEQYF. Written as DNA, the CDR3 is TGTGCCAGCAGTTTCCTCCCACGTCACGAGCAGTACTTC. V and J are TRBV27 and TRBJ2-7; D is unresolved. V lost 3 bases, J lost 5 bases, and 11 bases lay in between. Germline loops: CDR1 MNHEY, CDR2 SMNVEV (reference sequence). CDR3 length equals 13 residues.